This T cell receptor beta chain was profiled in a study of cytomegalovirus exposure and HLA in healthy donors. Clones were read by immunoSEQ multiplex PCR, and TCRdb kept only the in-frame ones, dropping some. The table records 250,000 to 300,000 clones, approximately 86% of them present only once. CDR1 ENHRY and CDR2 SYGVKD come from the germline V gene. Trimming took 1 base from V and 1 from J, leaving 10 bases between them. This CDR3 comprises 15 residues. The TCR originated in a woman between 18 and 29 years old in good health and CMV-seronegative. Sequenced sample: PBMCs. V and J are TRBV10-3 and TRBJ1-1, with D tentatively TRBD1 (6 bases). The CDR3, as DNA: TGTGCCATCAGTGAGTTAATACAGGGGAACACTGAAGCTTTCTTT. It encodes CAISELIQGNTEAFF.